The rows below give T cell receptor beta chains drawn from one sample of a study of control samples from healthy donors and cancer patients. Profiled with immunoSEQ multiplex PCR; TCRdb holds only in-frame clones, not every one. Of about 94,000 clones in the sample, about nine tenths were seen once. What was sequenced was blood. Receptor source: a woman between 18 and 29 years old in good health. Both conserved end residues are part of each CDR3. The order of the fields is CDR3 length, clone size, V gene, D gene, J gene, CDR3 DNA, CDR3 protein. A D gene is named only where the DNA matches it firmly. For some rows the clone size is stated as once, few or many, or as a class when expanded; others skip it.

len: 13; abundance: .; v_gene: TRBV6-5; d_gene: .; j_gene: TRBJ1-1; CDR3nt: TGTGCCAGCAGTACCGCGTCGAACACTGAAGCTTTCTTT; CDR3aa: CASSTASNTEAFF
len: 12; abundance: .; v_gene: TRBV12-3/TRBV12-4; d_gene: .; j_gene: TRBJ1-5; CDR3nt: TGTGCCAGCAGTTTCAGCAGTCAGCCCCAGCATTTT; CDR3aa: CASSFSSQPQHF
len: 14; abundance: .; v_gene: TRBV5-3; d_gene: TRBD1; j_gene: TRBJ2-4; CDR3nt: TGTGCCAGAAGCACCCCTCGGGACAGAAACATTCAGTACTTC; CDR3aa: CARSTPRDRNIQYF
len: 15; abundance: .; v_gene: TRBV4-1; d_gene: .; j_gene: TRBJ2-7; CDR3nt: TGCGCCAGCAGCCAAGATCCGGTGGCATTCTACGAGCAGTACTTC; CDR3aa: CASSQDPVAFYEQYF
len: 13; abundance: .; v_gene: TRBV2; d_gene: .; j_gene: TRBJ1-2; CDR3nt: TGTGCCAGCACCGACCCAGGGTTTGATGGCTACACCTTC; CDR3aa: CASTDPGFDGYTF
len: 14; abundance: few; v_gene: TRBV19; d_gene: .; j_gene: TRBJ1-6; CDR3nt: TGTGCCAGTATGACGGGACTGTATAATTCACCCCTCCACTTT; CDR3aa: CASMTGLYNSPLHF
len: 18; abundance: .; v_gene: TRBV7-9; d_gene: .; j_gene: TRBJ1-4; CDR3nt: TGTGCCAGCAGCTCACGTCCATTGGGGCGCCGCGTAAAGGAAAAACTGTTTTTT; CDR3aa: CASSSRPLGRRVKEKLFF
len: 15; abundance: .; v_gene: TRBV25-1; d_gene: .; j_gene: TRBJ1-1; CDR3nt: TGTGCCAGCAGTGACACCCACTCCTCTTACACTGAAGCTTTCTTT; CDR3aa: CASSDTHSSYTEAFF
len: 12; abundance: .; v_gene: TRBV29-1; d_gene: .; j_gene: TRBJ1-2; CDR3nt: TGCAGCGTTGGGGACGCAAACTATGGCTACACCTTC; CDR3aa: CSVGDANYGYTF
len: 14; abundance: .; v_gene: TRBV7-8; d_gene: .; j_gene: TRBJ2-1; CDR3nt: TGTGCCAGCAGCTTGAGACAGTGGCGGAATGAGCAGTTCTTC; CDR3aa: CASSLRQWRNEQFF
len: 12; abundance: .; v_gene: TRBV7-9; d_gene: .; j_gene: TRBJ2-3; CDR3nt: TGTGCCAGCAGCTCCTGGACAGATACGCAGTATTTT; CDR3aa: CASSSWTDTQYF
len: 13; abundance: .; v_gene: TRBV5-8; d_gene: .; j_gene: TRBJ1-1; CDR3nt: TGTGCCAGCAGCTTGTGGTATGGGACTGAAGCTTTCTTT; CDR3aa: CASSLWYGTEAFF
len: 12; abundance: once; v_gene: TRBV2; d_gene: .; j_gene: TRBJ2-5; CDR3nt: TGTGCCATTCGGACAGATGAAGAGACCCAGTACTTC; CDR3aa: CAIRTDEETQYF
len: 13; abundance: few; v_gene: TRBV7-2; d_gene: .; j_gene: TRBJ1-1; CDR3nt: TGTGCCAGCAGCTTACAGGGGAACACTGAAGCTTTCTTT; CDR3aa: CASSLQGNTEAFF
len: 16; abundance: .; v_gene: TRBV6-2/TRBV6-3; d_gene: .; j_gene: TRBJ2-3; CDR3nt: TGTGCCAGCAGTTACGTAAGGGAATTCAGCACAGATACGCAGTATTTT; CDR3aa: CASSYVREFSTDTQYF
len: 14; abundance: .; v_gene: TRBV6-5; d_gene: .; j_gene: TRBJ2-7; CDR3nt: TGTGCCAGCAGTTCCTACCCCGGCTCCTACGAGCAGTACTTC; CDR3aa: CASSSYPGSYEQYF
len: 14; abundance: many; v_gene: TRBV13; d_gene: TRBD1; j_gene: TRBJ2-7; CDR3nt: TGTGCCAGCAGGAAACAGGGGGCAGCCTACGAGCAGTACTTC; CDR3aa: CASRKQGAAYEQYF
len: 14; abundance: few; v_gene: TRBV11-3; d_gene: .; j_gene: TRBJ2-3; CDR3nt: TGTGCCAGCAGCTTAGGGGGCGGCACAGATACGCAGTATTTT; CDR3aa: CASSLGGGTDTQYF
len: 16; abundance: once; v_gene: TRBV2; d_gene: .; j_gene: TRBJ1-1; CDR3nt: TGTGCCAGCAGTGAAGCGGGCCAGATAGGATGGGGTGAAGCTTTCTTT; CDR3aa: CASSEAGQIGWGEAFF
len: 13; abundance: .; v_gene: TRBV12-3/TRBV12-4; d_gene: TRBD2; j_gene: TRBJ2-7; CDR3nt: TGTGCCAGTTCCCTGTCCGGGAGGCACGAGCAGTACTTC; CDR3aa: CASSLSGRHEQYF
len: 13; abundance: once; v_gene: TRBV5-6; d_gene: .; j_gene: TRBJ2-2; CDR3nt: TGTGCCAGCAGCATAGGACGGTTGGGGGAGCTGTTTTTT; CDR3aa: CASSIGRLGELFF
len: 14; abundance: few; v_gene: TRBV27; d_gene: .; j_gene: TRBJ1-1; CDR3nt: TGTGCCAGCAGTTTTTGGGGCGGGACACCGGAGGCTTTCTTT; CDR3aa: CASSFWGGTPEAFF
len: 15; abundance: .; v_gene: TRBV7-9; d_gene: TRBD2; j_gene: TRBJ2-3; CDR3nt: TGTGCCAGCAGCTCCCGGACTAGTGGCACAGATACGCAGTATTTT; CDR3aa: CASSSRTSGTDTQYF
len: 14; abundance: once; v_gene: TRBV7-9; d_gene: TRBD1; j_gene: TRBJ2-1; CDR3nt: TGTGCCAGCCGTGCAGGGACAGGGTTTCATGAGCAGTTCTTC; CDR3aa: CASRAGTGFHEQFF
len: 11; abundance: once; v_gene: TRBV3-1/TRBV3-2; d_gene: .; j_gene: TRBJ2-1; CDR3nt: TGTGCCAGCAGCCAATCCAGTGAGCAGTTCTTC; CDR3aa: CASSQSSEQFF
len: 14; abundance: .; v_gene: TRBV5-6; d_gene: .; j_gene: TRBJ1-4; CDR3nt: TGTGCCAGCAGCTTGGATCAGGGGAATGAAAAACTGTTTTTT; CDR3aa: CASSLDQGNEKLFF
len: 13; abundance: .; v_gene: TRBV6-5; d_gene: .; j_gene: TRBJ1-4; CDR3nt: TGTGCCATCCCGTCGTCAACTAATGAAAAACTGTTTTTT; CDR3aa: CAIPSSTNEKLFF
len: 15; abundance: .; v_gene: TRBV27; d_gene: .; j_gene: TRBJ2-7; CDR3nt: TGTGCCAGCAGTTTATCTGGCCAGCCATCTAAAGAGCAGTACTTC; CDR3aa: CASSLSGQPSKEQYF
len: 14; abundance: .; v_gene: TRBV7-8; d_gene: .; j_gene: TRBJ2-7; CDR3nt: TGTGCCAGCAGCTTAGAGGCGTCGACCTACGAGCAGTACTTC; CDR3aa: CASSLEASTYEQYF
len: 13; abundance: .; v_gene: TRBV6-5; d_gene: .; j_gene: TRBJ1-1; CDR3nt: TGTGCCAGCACCTGGGGTGCTGACACTGAAGCTTTCTTT; CDR3aa: CASTWGADTEAFF
len: 13; abundance: .; v_gene: TRBV5-1; d_gene: .; j_gene: TRBJ1-5; CDR3nt: TGCGCCAGCAGTAGGGATGTGGGTCAGCCCCAGCATTTT; CDR3aa: CASSRDVGQPQHF
len: 14; abundance: .; v_gene: TRBV21-1; d_gene: .; j_gene: TRBJ2-1; CDR3nt: TGTGCCAGATCAAGTGCGGCTACTTCCAATGAGCAGTTCTTC; CDR3aa: CARSSAATSNEQFF
len: 13; abundance: .; v_gene: TRBV15; d_gene: TRBD1; j_gene: TRBJ1-1; CDR3nt: TGTGCCACCAGCAGAGATCGACAGGGGAGGGCTTTCTTT; CDR3aa: CATSRDRQGRAFF
len: 14; abundance: .; v_gene: TRBV18; d_gene: TRBD1; j_gene: TRBJ2-7; CDR3nt: TGTGCCAGCTCACCACCGGGACAGGGAGACGAGCAGTACTTC; CDR3aa: CASSPPGQGDEQYF
len: 18; abundance: .; v_gene: TRBV11-2; d_gene: TRBD2; j_gene: TRBJ2-5; CDR3nt: TGTGCCAGCAACTCCGGGACTAGCGGGGGACCCAACGGGGAGACCCAGTACTTC; CDR3aa: CASNSGTSGGPNGETQYF
len: 15; abundance: .; v_gene: TRBV5-1; d_gene: .; j_gene: TRBJ2-7; CDR3nt: TGCGCCAGCAGCTTGGCCCCCGGGAGCTCCTACGAGCAGTACTTC; CDR3aa: CASSLAPGSSYEQYF
len: 14; abundance: .; v_gene: TRBV3-1/TRBV3-2; d_gene: .; j_gene: TRBJ1-4; CDR3nt: TGTGCCAGCAGCCCGGCCGGGGATACTGAAAAACTGTTTTTT; CDR3aa: CASSPAGDTEKLFF
len: 16; abundance: .; v_gene: TRBV19; d_gene: .; j_gene: TRBJ1-5; CDR3nt: TGTGCCAGTAGTATGGAACAGTTATATAGCAATCAGCCCCAGCATTTT; CDR3aa: CASSMEQLYSNQPQHF
len: 13; abundance: once; v_gene: TRBV24-1; d_gene: .; j_gene: TRBJ2-7; CDR3nt: TGTGCCACCAGTGAAGCCGGGGACTACGAGCAGTACTTC; CDR3aa: CATSEAGDYEQYF
len: 14; abundance: .; v_gene: TRBV27; d_gene: .; j_gene: TRBJ1-2; CDR3nt: TGTGCCAGCAGTTTAAGTCAGGGGCGTCAGGGCTACACCTTC; CDR3aa: CASSLSQGRQGYTF
len: 14; abundance: .; v_gene: TRBV4-2; d_gene: .; j_gene: TRBJ1-1; CDR3nt: TGTGCCAGCAGCCAAGGGGGGGACGGAGGGGAAGCTTTCTTT; CDR3aa: CASSQGGDGGEAFF
len: 13; abundance: .; v_gene: TRBV12-3/TRBV12-4; d_gene: .; j_gene: TRBJ2-1; CDR3nt: TGTGCCAGCACCGCAGGGGAGGTTAATGAGCAGTTCTTC; CDR3aa: CASTAGEVNEQFF
len: 15; abundance: .; v_gene: TRBV5-8; d_gene: .; j_gene: TRBJ1-1; CDR3nt: TGTGCCAGCAGCTTGGCCGAACCGCGGGGGACTGAAGCTTTCTTT; CDR3aa: CASSLAEPRGTEAFF